Following are 23 T cell receptor beta chains from one sample sequenced in a study of T cells in Graves' hyperthyroidism and ophthalmopathy. RNA transcripts gave rise to amplified TCR beta CDR3 regions. The TCR CDR3 first-round RT-PCR relied on the HTBI primer set. In TCRdb, the multiplex PCR reads were re-called with MiXCR into one record per CDR3 protein. The table shows roughly 550,000 distinct CDR3 sequences, with about 16% occurring only once. The material sequenced was blood. The receptors shown here come from a woman in her 30s with Graves' ophthalmopathy.

The sample holds many counts of this clonotype. The chain has TRBV18 and TRBJ2-7, with D possibly being TRBD1 or TRBD2 (5 bases each). The CDR3 extends over 13 amino acids. CDR1 KGHSH and CDR2 LQKENI come from the germline V gene. The V end was cut by 4 bases, the J end by 5 bases, with 12 bases between. The CDR3 reads CASSQGSQNEQYF. CDR3 DNA: TGTGCCAGCTCACAGGGGAGTCAGAACGAGCAGTACTTC. The whole variable domain, remainder taken from reference TRBV18 and TRBJ2-7, is NAGVMQNPRHLVRRRGQEARLRCSPMKGHSHVYWYRQLPEEGLKFMVYLQKENIIDESGMPKERFSAEFPKEGPSILRIQQVVRGDSAAYFCASSQGSQNEQYFGPGTRLTVT.

This clonotype occurred a few times. The chain carries TRBV4-1 and TRBJ1-3; no reliable D call. The length of the CDR3 is 15 residues. Trimming took 2 bases from V and 8 from J, leaving 16 bases between them. The V gene's germline CDR1 is MGHRA and CDR2 YSYEKL. The CDR3 sequence: CASSQRQRMDDTIYF. The CDR3 region has the DNA TGCGCCAGCAGCCAACGGCAAAGGATGGATGACACCATATATTTT.

This clonotype has more than one count but fewer than ten. J is TRBJ2-4 and V is TRBV2; 10 nucleotides agree with TRBD2. Germline CDR1 reads SNHLY; CDR2 reads FYNNEI. V was pared by 5 bases and J by 4 bases, with 2 bases of the junction left unmatched. The CDR3 has 14 residues. CDR3 residues: CASSRTSGKNIQYF. DNA of the CDR3: TGTGCCAGCAGTAGGACTAGCGGTAAAAACATTCAGTACTTC.

In this sample, this clonotype turned up a few times. This chain connects TRBV14 to TRBJ2-7, with a tentative D call TRBD2 (6 bases). This CDR3 contains 15 residues. Trimming shortened V by 0 bases and J by 4 bases, and 13 bases separated the two germline ends. Germline V gives CDR1 SGHDN, CDR2 FVKESK. Written as DNA, the CDR3 is TGTGCCAGCAGCCAAGATGGAGGGGCAGTTTACGAGCAGTACTTC. Translating gives CASSQDGGAVYEQYF.

In this sample, this clonotype turned up many times. This rearrangement joins TRBV24-1 to TRBJ2-1; 13 nucleotides line up with TRBD2. This CDR3 spans 14 amino acids. Germline values: CDR1 KGHDR, CDR2 SFDVKD. The J segment lost 5 bases and the V segment lost 7 bases, leaving 1 base of the junction unmatched. CDR3 protein: CATRGTSGDNEQFF. The CDR3 nucleotides are TGTGCCACCAGGGGGACTAGCGGGGACAATGAGCAGTTCTTC.

This clonotype was detected many times. The chain has TRBV2 and TRBJ2-3; 12 nucleotides line up with TRBD2. V lost 8 bases and J lost 6; bases outside the gene matches: 12. From germline, CDR1 is SNHLY and CDR2 FYNNEI. This CDR3 region has 16 residues. CDR3 in DNA: TGTGCCAGCCCGACTAGCGGGAGATCTATTGGCGATACGCAGTATTTT. Translating gives CASPTSGRSIGDTQYF.

This clonotype was seen a few times. The gene calls are TRBV9 and TRBJ2-1; D is undetermined. Trimming took off 2 bases at V and 9 bases at J, with 15 bases between the two ends. Germline V gene lookup returns CDR1 SGDLS and CDR2 YYNGEE. CDR3 length equals 14 residues. The CDR3 protein is CASSVGSLFIEQFF. The CDR3 bases are TGTGCCAGCAGCGTGGGTAGTCTTTTCATTGAGCAGTTCTTC.

This clonotype was detected ten times or more. J is TRBJ2-1 and V is TRBV6-2 or TRBV6-3; 9 bases align to TRBD2. The CDR3 sequence is 15 residues long. J was trimmed by 2 bases and V by 6 bases; bases with no gene match: 5. Germline lookup yields CDR1 MNHEY and CDR2 SVGEGT. As DNA, the CDR3 is TGTGCCAGCAGATCCCTAGCGGGGACCTACAATGAGCAGTTCTTC. It codes for CASRSLAGTYNEQFF.

This clonotype was seen a handful of times. The rearrangement uses TRBV12-3 or TRBV12-4 and TRBJ2-1; weak D call: TRBD2 (5 bases). With 6 bases removed from V and 14 bases from J, the gap between germline ends came to 11 bases. The CDR3 is 10 amino acids. The CDR3 DNA sequence: TGTGCCAGCAGCGGGGAGAGAGAGTTCTTC. Protein: CASSGEREFF.

This clonotype appeared many times. V gene TRBV18 combines with J gene TRBJ2-1; unclear D gene. The CDR3 covers 16 residues. Between the trimmed V and J ends, which lost 0 bases and 4 bases, there was a span of 13 bases. The germline gives CDR1 KGHSH, CDR2 LQKENI. DNA for the CDR3: TGTGCCAGCTCACCACCTCTAGGAAGGGCGTACAATGAGCAGTTCTTC. Protein sequence: CASSPPLGRAYNEQFF.

V and J are TRBV11-1 and TRBJ2-7, with TRBD1 identical over 8 bases. The germline CDR1 and CDR2 sequences are SGHAT and FQDESV (reference sequence). The length of the CDR3 is 14 residues. V lost 3 bases, J lost 5 bases, and 6 bases stayed unmatched. The CDR3 spells CASSLRQGSNEQYF. The CDR3, as DNA: TGTGCCAGCAGCTTGCGACAGGGGTCCAACGAGCAGTACTTC.

Notes on this clonotype: One end of the junction does not line up with germline, which may come from a read error. The J gene is TRBJ1-2, the V gene TRBV20-1; unclear D gene. CDR3 length: 11 amino acids. Germline-derived CDR1 and CDR2 are DFQATT and SNEGSKA (reference sequence). The CDR3 region has the DNA TGTACCCCCCAGCGACCGTATGGCTACACCTTC. It translates to CTPQRPYGYTF.

The chain joins TRBV24-1 to TRBJ2-1; a possible D gene is TRBD2 (6 bases). V was cut by 1 base and J by 15 bases, with 12 bases left in between. The CDR3 runs to 12 residues. From germline, CDR1 is KGHDR and CDR2 SFDVKD. CDR3 sequence (DNA): TGTGCCACCAGTGATTTCGCGGGGCTACCGTTCTTC. Protein product: CATSDFAGLPFF.

This clonotype was recorded many times. The chain joins TRBV12-3 or TRBV12-4 to TRBJ2-2; 8 nucleotides line up with TRBD1. V shed 5 bases and J 3 bases; nucleotides not matched to a gene: 5. The CDR3 consists of 15 residues. The CDR3 nucleotides are TGTGCCAGCAGTCGGACAGGGCGTGACACCGGGGAGCTGTTTTTT. Protein: CASSRTGRDTGELFF.

This clonotype was counted ten times or more. CDR3 bases: TGTGCCAGTAGGAAGCAGGGGGACGTCGGGGAGCTGTTTTTT. It codes for CASRKQGDVGELFF. The chain uses TRBV19 and TRBJ2-2; the match to TRBD1 covers 7 bases. CDR1 is LNHDA and CDR2 is SQIVND in the germline V gene (reference sequence). J lost 7 bases, V lost 6 bases, and 8 bases had no gene match. The CDR3 length is 14 residues.

This clonotype has only a few counts. CDR3 nucleotide sequence: TGCGCCAGCAGCCAAGATACAGGCCTGAACACTGAAGCTTTCTTT. This translates into CASSQDTGLNTEAFF. The chain is built from TRBV4-1 and TRBJ1-1; weak D call: TRBD1 (5 bases). Germline V gene sequence: CDR1 MGHRA, CDR2 YSYEKL. The CDR3 consists of 15 residues. The V end was cut by 0 bases, the J end by 0 bases, with 8 bases between.

This clonotype was seen more than once but under ten times. The J gene is TRBJ2-7, the V gene TRBV20-1, with D possibly TRBD1 on 6 matching bases. The CDR3 length is 13 residues. V dropped 6 bases and J dropped 5 bases, with 17 bases sitting between them. In germline, CDR1 is DFQATT, CDR2 SNEGSKA (reference sequence). The CDR3 sequence: CSAPGQSANEQYF. The CDR3 nucleotides read TGCAGTGCCCCGGGACAATCAGCTAACGAGCAGTACTTC.

This clonotype was seen at least ten times. This sequence joins TRBV3-1 and TRBJ2-2; no reliable D call. The germline gives CDR1 LGHDT, CDR2 YNNKEL (reference sequence). Trimming removed 1 base from V and 0 bases from J, with 12 bases in between. The CDR3 is made up of 17 amino acids. The CDR3 loop reads CASSQAIVGTNTGELFF. The CDR3 nucleotides are TGTGCCAGCAGCCAAGCAATCGTGGGGACGAACACCGGGGAGCTGTTTTTT.

In its sample, this clonotype was seen many times. This chain links TRBV28 with TRBJ1-3; no clear D gene. Germline CDR1 and CDR2: MDHEN and SYDVKM. The CDR3 extends over 15 amino acids. The V gene lost 1 base and the J gene lost 4 bases, with 11 bases spanning the gap. CDR3 sequence reads: CASSLLGNGGNTIYF. CDR3 bases: TGTGCCAGCAGTTTATTGGGGAATGGAGGAAACACCATATATTTT.

With regard to this clonotype: A much larger clone sits a single nucleotide away, making a read error possible. This chain uses TRBV7-2 with TRBJ2-3; D not resolved. Trimming removed 4 bases from V and 2 bases from J, with 10 bases in between. CDR1 SGHTA and CDR2 FQGNSA come from the germline V gene. The CDR3 runs 14 residues. The CDR3 spells CASSSPLDTDTQYF. The CDR3 nucleotides are TGTGCCAGCAGCTCCCCCCTAGACACAGATACGCAGTATTTT.

The chain combines TRBV12-3 or TRBV12-4 with TRBJ2-3; TRBD1 aligns across 9 bases. This CDR3 spans 15 amino acids. V trimming: 5 bases; J trimming: 4 bases; junction bases outside the gene matches: 7. The CDR3 is CASSPGQGRPDTQYF. For the CDR3, the DNA is TGTGCCAGCAGTCCGGGACAGGGCCGTCCAGATACGCAGTATTTT.

This clonotype appeared many times. The chain combines TRBV5-1 with TRBJ1-4; D gene uncertain. There are 16 residues in the CDR3. V was cut by 0 bases and J by 2 bases, with 11 bases left in between. CDR1 and CDR2 (germline): SGHRS, YFSETQ. This CDR3 reads CASSLGGVRTNEKLFF. For the CDR3, the DNA is TGCGCCAGCAGCTTGGGTGGTGTGAGGACTAATGAAAAACTGTTTTTT.

Ten or more counts support this clonotype. In nucleotides, the CDR3 is TGTGCCAGCAGTTTAGAAGGGGGCTCGAACACCGGGGAGCTGTTTTTT. This translates into CASSLEGGSNTGELFF. The V and J genes are TRBV28 and TRBJ2-2, with 7 positions matching TRBD1. CDR3 size: 16 residues. After removal of 2 bases from V and 0 bases from J, the junction contained 3 bases not matched to a gene. Germline V gene lookup returns CDR1 MDHEN and CDR2 SYDVKM.